This TCR beta chain came from a study of read filtering for tumor transcriptome and immune sequencing. The study's findings and limits: Dropping single-read clonotypes raised IR-seq and RNA-seq shared-clonotype correlation. Roughly four fifths of IR-seq clonotypes had one read, totaling around 3.3% of reads; RNA-seq: about 74% and 41%.

Germline-derived CDR1 and CDR2 are SQVTM and ANQGSEA. The V segment lost 7 bases and the J segment 5 bases; nucleotides outside the gene matches: 11. The CDR3 contains 14 residues. This library used 300 to 500 ng RNA and molecular barcoded adaptors spanning alpha/delta and beta/gamma chains. TCRdb fed the reads into MiXCR, producing one record per CDR3 protein. The sample comprises nearly 60,000 distinct CDR3 sequences, 9% to 15% of which are singletons, and around 16% rests with the top ten. This clonotype was counted ten times or more. The antigen is undetermined. The sequenced sample was a population of CD138-negative cells sorted from bone marrow. This clonotype originated in a donor over 35 with multiple myeloma. The chain joins TRBV29-1 to TRBJ2-3, with TRBD1 identical over 8 bases. The CDR3 sequence is CSGLQSDREDTQYF. CDR3 nucleotide sequence: TGCAGCGGTCTCCAATCGGACAGGGAAGATACGCAGTATTTT.